Each of the 9 T cell receptor beta chains below was sequenced from the same sample in a study of cytomegalovirus exposure and HLA in healthy donors. Both 60 Vbeta primers and 13 Jbeta primers went into the PCR. Clones were read by immunoSEQ multiplex PCR, and TCRdb kept only the in-frame ones, dropping some. The table has about 140,000 clones, 80% to 85% seen once. Sequencing used PBMCs. Every receptor here comes from a female donor in good health and CMV-seronegative.

The chain carries TRBV2 and TRBJ2-7; D remains unclear. The CDR3 is 15 residues long. Germline CDR1 is SNHLY and CDR2 is FYNNEI. V lost 0 bases and J lost 3, with 12 bases in between. In DNA form, the CDR3 reads TGTGCCAGCAGTGAAGCCAGTCTTATCCTCTACGAGCAGTACTTC. It encodes CASSEASLILYEQYF.

This chain joins TRBV4-1 and TRBJ2-7; 7 bases are shared with TRBD1. Germline V CDR1 and CDR2: MGHRA, YSYEKL. With 0 bases clipped from V and 10 bases from J, the junction kept 9 bases outside the gene matches. The CDR3 consists of 14 residues. For the CDR3, the DNA is TGCGCCAGCAGCCAAGACCTTATCGGGACAGTTCAGTACTTC. Translating gives CASSQDLIGTVQYF.

The chain links TRBV4-1 to TRBJ2-1; 7 bases are a match to TRBD1. Unmatched junction bases numbered 4, after V lost 4 bases and J lost 7 bases. Looked up from germline, CDR1 is MGHRA and CDR2 is YSYEKL. The CDR3 has 13 amino acids. The CDR3, as DNA: TGCGCCAGCAGCCGGGACAGAATTAATGAGCAGTTCTTC. Translating gives CASSRDRINEQFF.

The CDR3 DNA reads as TGTGCCTGGAGTAAATCAGCTAACTATGGCTACACCTTC. It yields the protein CAWSKSANYGYTF. The V and J genes are TRBV30 and TRBJ1-2; no clear D gene. The germline V gene encodes CDR1 GTSNPN and CDR2 SVGIG (reference sequence). This CDR3 is built from 13 residues. V shed 2 bases and J shed 0 bases, with 7 bases lying between them.

The genes are TRBV27 and TRBJ2-7, with TRBD2 matching over 7 bases. With V trimmed by 3 bases and J by 0 bases, 5 bases remained unmatched. This CDR3 comprises 15 residues. Germline loops: CDR1 MNHEY, CDR2 SMNVEV (reference sequence). The DNA for the CDR3 is TGTGCCAGCAGTTTCGGCAAGCGGGGCTCCTACGAGCAGTACTTC. Translation: CASSFGKRGSYEQYF.

This clone was detected only once. This rearrangement joins TRBV2 to TRBJ2-5; D ambiguous. This CDR3 is 11 amino acids long. V lost 4 bases, J lost 5 bases, and 5 bases lay in between. Germline lookup yields CDR1 SNHLY and CDR2 FYNNEI. This chain's CDR3 is CASSVGETQYF. The DNA of the CDR3 is TGTGCCAGCAGTGTCGGGGAGACCCAGTACTTC.

This chain links TRBV19 with TRBJ1-1, with 7 bases lining up with TRBD1. V lost 5 bases, J lost 6 bases, and 6 bases stayed unmatched. CDR1 LNHDA and CDR2 SQIVND come from the germline V gene (reference sequence). The CDR3 has 13 amino acids. For the CDR3, the DNA is TGTGCCAGTAGTCTCGACAGGGCGCCTGAAGCTTTCTTT. Its protein product is CASSLDRAPEAFF. Based on the CDR3 plus reference TRBV19 and TRBJ1-1, the full variable domain is DGGITQSPKYLFRKEGQNVTLSCEQNLNHDAMYWYRQDPGQGLRLIYYSQIVNDFQKGDIAEGYSVSREKKESFPLTVTSAQKNPTAFYLCASSLDRAPEAFFGQGTRLTVV.

This sequence joins TRBV2 and TRBJ2-7, with TRBD1 matching 7 bases. Germline V CDR1 and CDR2: SNHLY, FYNNEI. The junction had 7 bases not matched to a gene; V was cut back by 5 bases and J by 3 bases. The CDR3 runs to 14 residues. This CDR3 is CASSKPDRDYEQYF. The DNA of the CDR3 is TGTGCCAGCAGTAAACCCGACAGGGACTACGAGCAGTACTTC.

The rearrangement uses TRBV28 and TRBJ2-2; weak D call: TRBD1 (6 bases). Trimming cost V 6 bases and J 5 bases, with 10 bases left between them. Germline values: CDR1 MDHEN, CDR2 SYDVKM. The CDR3 is 13 amino acids. CDR3 residues: CASSPGVTGELFF. The CDR3 DNA reads as TGTGCCAGCAGCCCAGGGGTTACCGGGGAGCTGTTTTTT.